A single TCR beta chain is shown here with its context. The antigen is undetermined. Per germline, CDR1 MDHEN and CDR2 SYDVKM. The CDR3 loop spans 16 amino acids. The ends lost 6 bases at V and 1 base at J; junction bases unmatched: 11. The data belong to a study of cytomegalovirus exposure and HLA in healthy donors. Study results and limitations: Later, an analysis showed that TCR beta chains associated with HLA were more clonally expanded than others that were equally common. The authors confirmed in vitro that a few CMV-associated chains were specific for CMV antigens.

60 Vbeta and 13 Jbeta primers were used in PCR. The repertoire was sequenced with immunoSEQ multiplex PCR; TCRdb's copy has only in-frame clones and lacks some. The sample has 200,000 or so clones, around 80% seen once. What was sequenced was PBMCs. This clonotype was obtained from a male donor in good health and CMV-seronegative. The rearrangement joins TRBV28 to TRBJ1-1, with 7 bases matching TRBD1. The DNA for the CDR3 is TGTGCCAGCAGACCAGGGGGTTACTCAGCGAACACTGAAGCTTTCTTT. Its protein is CASRPGGYSANTEAFF.